Presented here are 14 T cell receptor beta chains from one specimen sequenced in a study of blood T cell repertoires in COVID-19. The table came from immunoSEQ multiplex PCR; TCRdb's copy has only in-frame clones and leaves some out. The sample shows under 400,000 clones, around nine tenths of them seen only once. The material sequenced was PBMCs or T cells enriched from blood (not recorded which). The receptors originated from a woman younger than 45 who had been exposed to COVID-19.

The rearrangement links TRBV5-4 to TRBJ2-1, with D tentatively TRBD1 (5 bases). The CDR3 extends over 16 amino acids. Germline CDR1 is SGHNT and CDR2 is YYREEE (reference sequence). V lost 1 base and J 0 bases, leaving 11 bases between the germline ends. CDR3 region: CASSLPQGSSYNEQFF. In DNA form, the CDR3 reads TGTGCCAGCAGCTTGCCTCAGGGTAGCTCCTACAATGAGCAGTTCTTC.

The V and J genes are TRBV28 and TRBJ2-7, with a tentative D call TRBD2 (6 bases). There are 12 residues in the CDR3. Germline values: CDR1 MDHEN, CDR2 SYDVKM. V lost 6 bases and J lost 7, with 13 bases in between. CDR3 region: CASSQSAGEQYF. CDR3 nucleotide sequence: TGTGCCAGCAGCCAATCGGCGGGGGAGCAGTACTTC.

This clone appeared once. The chain recombines TRBV4-2 with TRBJ2-2; a possible D gene is TRBD1 (6 bases). This CDR3 is built from 18 residues. Trimming removed 0 bases from V and 0 bases from J, with 14 bases in between. The germline V gene encodes CDR1 LGHNA and CDR2 YNFKEQ. This CDR3 is CASSQDSQGTANTGELFF. The CDR3 DNA reads as TGTGCCAGCAGCCAAGATAGCCAGGGGACCGCGAACACCGGGGAGCTGTTTTTT.

This clone was seen only once. The chain couples TRBV3-1 (or the pseudogene TRBV3-2) to TRBJ1-2; D ambiguous. V was cut by 0 bases and J by 1 base, with 12 bases left in between. Germline V gene lookup returns CDR1 LGHDT and CDR2 YNNKEL (reference sequence). This CDR3 contains 16 residues. The CDR3 DNA reads TGTGCCAGCAGCCAAGAAGGGCGGGGATATAACTATGGCTACACCTTC. Its protein is CASSQEGRGYNYGYTF.

The genes are TRBV3-1 (or the pseudogene TRBV3-2) and TRBJ2-2; 7 bases align to TRBD1. The CDR3 is made up of 14 amino acids. Germline values: CDR1 LGHDT, CDR2 YNNKEL (reference sequence). Germline trimming cut 1 base from V and 6 bases from J; bases unmatched to any gene: 2. As DNA, the CDR3 is TGTGCCAGCAGCCAAGGAGGGACAGCCGGGGAGCTGTTTTTT. This translates into CASSQGGTAGELFF.

V is TRBV29-1 and J is TRBJ1-2, with 9 bases lining up with TRBD1. The junction had 6 bases not matched to a gene; V was cut back by 6 bases and J by 4 bases. CDR1 SQVTM and CDR2 ANQGSEA come from the germline V gene. CDR3 size: 13 residues. Written as DNA, the CDR3 is TGCAGCGTCGTCCGACAGGGGGTCTATGGCTACACCTTC. The encoded protein is CSVVRQGVYGYTF.

The CDR3 region is CAWSSTHSNQPQHF. In DNA, the CDR3 is TGTGCCTGGAGTTCCACACATAGCAATCAGCCCCAGCATTTT. The chain employs TRBV30 and TRBJ1-5; unclear D gene. The CDR3 is 14 residues long. Trimming pared 2 bases from V and 0 bases from J, leaving 8 bases between. CDR1 GTSNPN and CDR2 SVGIG come from the germline V gene (reference sequence).

The chain is built from TRBV7-2 and TRBJ1-5, with 7 bases fitting TRBD1. The CDR3 runs 14 residues. The J segment lost 7 bases and the V segment lost 6 bases, leaving 9 bases of the junction unmatched. Germline-derived CDR1 and CDR2 are SGHTA and FQGNSA. CDR3 bases: TGTGCCAGCAGTGACGACAGGGCGAGACAGCCCCAGCATTTT. This gives the protein CASSDDRARQPQHF.

This chain joins TRBV5-1 and TRBJ1-6; TRBD1 agrees at 11 bases. CDR1 is SGHRS and CDR2 is YFSETQ in the germline V gene. The CDR3 length is 15 residues. The V gene end was trimmed by 2 bases and the J gene end by 6 bases; junction bases not matched to a gene: 1. The CDR3 here is CASSFGTGGNSPLHF. CDR3 nucleotide sequence: TGCGCCAGCAGCTTCGGGACAGGGGGTAATTCACCCCTCCACTTT. Combining the CDR3 with reference TRBV5-1 and TRBJ1-6 gives the whole variable domain KAGVTQTPRYLIKTRGQQVTLSCSPISGHRSVSWYQQTPGQGLQFLFEYFSETQRNKGNFPGRFSGRQFSNSRSEMNVSTLELGDSALYLCASSFGTGGNSPLHFGNGTRLTVT.

The chain links TRBV27 to TRBJ2-1; 11 nucleotides match TRBD2. V trimming: 6 bases; J trimming: 0 bases; junction bases outside the gene matches: 13. This CDR3 comprises 19 residues. Germline V lookup: CDR1 MNHEY, CDR2 SMNVEV (reference sequence). This chain's CDR3 is CASSHLTSGRGPSYNEQFF. The CDR3 DNA reads as TGTGCCAGCAGCCACCTAACTAGCGGGAGAGGCCCCTCCTACAATGAGCAGTTCTTC.

J is TRBJ2-7 and V is TRBV7-9, with 14 nucleotides matching TRBD2. Germline V gene sequence: CDR1 SEHNR, CDR2 FQNEAQ (reference sequence). V was clipped by 1 base and J by 4 bases; unmatched bases: 9. The CDR3 is 18 amino acids. The CDR3 DNA follows: TGTGCCAGCAGCTTAGGCCAGGGGACTAGCGGGAGAATATACGAGCAGTACTTC. This codes for CASSLGQGTSGRIYEQYF. Supplemented by reference TRBV7-9 and TRBJ2-7, the full variable domain reads DTGVSQNPRHKITKRGQNVTFRCDPISEHNRLYWYRQTLGQGPEFLTYFQNEAQLEKSRLLSDRFSAERPKGSFSTLEIQRTEQGDSAMYLCASSLGQGTSGRIYEQYFGPGTRLTVT.

The rearrangement links TRBV28 to TRBJ2-5; 9 nucleotides line up with TRBD1. CDR3 length: 15 amino acids. Germline V gives CDR1 MDHEN, CDR2 SYDVKM. The J segment lost 9 bases and the V segment lost 6 bases, leaving 14 bases of the junction unmatched. The CDR3 nucleotides are TGTGCCAGCAGAGGGACAGGGTGGAACCGGGGGGCCCAGTACTTC. As protein: CASRGTGWNRGAQYF. The entire variable domain, with the rest obtained from reference TRBV28 and TRBJ2-5, is as follows: DVKVTQSSRYLVKRTGEKVFLECVQDMDHENMFWYRQDPGLGLRLIYFSYDVKMKEKGDIPEGYSVSREKKERFSLILESASTNQTSMYLCASRGTGWNRGAQYFGPGTRLLVL.

V and J are TRBV13 and TRBJ2-7, with 11 bases identical to TRBD2. The CDR3 spans 16 residues. The germline gives CDR1 PRHDT, CDR2 FYEKMQ (reference sequence). J gave up 1 base and V 5 bases, and 7 bases lay outside the gene matches. The CDR3 DNA follows: TGTGCCAGCAGCCTACAGACTAGCGGGGTTTCCTACGAGCAGTACTTC. Translation gives CASSLQTSGVSYEQYF.

V is TRBV19 and J is TRBJ1-5; D is ambiguous. V was trimmed by 0 bases and J by 5 bases, leaving 8 bases between them. This CDR3 spans 14 amino acids. Per germline, CDR1 LNHDA and CDR2 SQIVND (reference sequence). DNA for the CDR3: TGTGCCAGTAGTATAGACCACACCCATCAGCCCCAGCATTTT. Translating gives CASSIDHTHQPQHF.